One sample yielded the 4 T cell receptor beta chains listed below, sequenced in a study of cytomegalovirus exposure and HLA in healthy donors. Data came from immunoSEQ multiplex PCR; TCRdb stores just in-frame clones and leaves some out. Counted here are about 160,000 clones, approximately 89% occurring once; the ten biggest clones make up about a tenth. The sample comprised PBMCs. These receptor sequences come from a woman younger than 30 in good health and CMV-seropositive.

CDR3 DNA sequence: TGTGCCAGCAACGAATTAAATTACGGCTCCGGCAGGGAGGGAGAGACCCAGTACTTC. Its protein is CASNELNYGSGREGETQYF. This chain links TRBV5-6 with TRBJ2-5; 7 bases are a match to TRBD2. Germline trimming cut 6 bases from V and 4 bases from J; bases unmatched to any gene: 24. The CDR3 length is 19 residues. Germline V gene data show CDR1 as SGHDT and CDR2 as YYEEEE.

The sample holds one count of this clone. The J gene is TRBJ2-1, the V gene TRBV4-3; TRBD1 matches at 9 bases. V shed 2 bases and J 6 bases; nucleotides not matched to a gene: 11. Germline V CDR1 and CDR2: LGHNA, YSLEER. The CDR3 runs to 17 residues. CDR3 DNA: TGCGCCAGCAGCCAAATCCCCGGGACAGGGAAGGGCAATGAGCAGTTCTTC. It specifies CASSQIPGTGKGNEQFF.

The chain recombines TRBV28 with TRBJ2-1; 14 positions agree with TRBD2. Looked up from germline, CDR1 is MDHEN and CDR2 is SYDVKM. Trimming cost V 3 bases and J 7 bases; bases outside gene matches: 11. The CDR3 consists of 18 residues. CDR3 loop: CASSLGGFGTSGSNEQFF. The CDR3 nucleotides are TGTGCCAGCAGTTTGGGAGGGTTCGGGACTAGCGGGAGTAATGAGCAGTTCTTC.

This clone was observed a few times. V is TRBV19 and J is TRBJ1-1; a weak D match, TRBD1 (5 bases). Germline V gives CDR1 LNHDA, CDR2 SQIVND (reference sequence). This CDR3 comprises 15 residues. Between the trimmed V and J ends, which lost 5 bases and 0 bases, there was a span of 13 bases. DNA for the CDR3: TGTGCCAGTAGTTCCTTCGGGACTCTGAACACTGAAGCTTTCTTT. Translation: CASSSFGTLNTEAFF.